The sequence of this TCR beta chain was determined in a study of human T cells and chemical hapten exposure. Background on the study: Largely, small differences in pooled library volume made per-sample TCR yields vary.

The germline V gene has CDR1 KGHSY and CDR2 FQNENV. Trimming took 0 bases from V and 4 from J, leaving 15 bases between them. The length of the CDR3 is 17 residues. This clonotype has a handful of counts. Stated time point: pre-sensitization, week 0. Treatment here: therapeutic diphenylcyclopropenone sensitization with weekly scalp DPC. Blood collection took place prior to placing each patch test. The authors' processing: Between about 20,000 and 690,600 TCRs appeared in each sample, and the median stood at roughly 100,000. TCRdb called the RACE reads again in MiXCR, with one record for every CDR3 protein. The V and J calls were not made by the authors but by TCRdb's processing. The sample includes approximately 77,000 distinct CDR3 sequences, 14% of them seen just once.

The genes are TRBV16 and TRBJ2-2, with D possibly TRBD1 on 5 matching bases. The sample in question was whole blood, obtained in connection with sensitization to the hapten diphenylcyclopropenone (DPC). This receptor was taken from a woman between 50 and 59 years old with alopecia areata. Some clones in this sample may be carry-over from other donors' samples. The CDR3 protein is CASSQSGAGSGTGELFF. The CDR3 bases are TGTGCCAGCAGCCAATCTGGGGCAGGGTCCGGCACCGGGGAGCTGTTTTTT.